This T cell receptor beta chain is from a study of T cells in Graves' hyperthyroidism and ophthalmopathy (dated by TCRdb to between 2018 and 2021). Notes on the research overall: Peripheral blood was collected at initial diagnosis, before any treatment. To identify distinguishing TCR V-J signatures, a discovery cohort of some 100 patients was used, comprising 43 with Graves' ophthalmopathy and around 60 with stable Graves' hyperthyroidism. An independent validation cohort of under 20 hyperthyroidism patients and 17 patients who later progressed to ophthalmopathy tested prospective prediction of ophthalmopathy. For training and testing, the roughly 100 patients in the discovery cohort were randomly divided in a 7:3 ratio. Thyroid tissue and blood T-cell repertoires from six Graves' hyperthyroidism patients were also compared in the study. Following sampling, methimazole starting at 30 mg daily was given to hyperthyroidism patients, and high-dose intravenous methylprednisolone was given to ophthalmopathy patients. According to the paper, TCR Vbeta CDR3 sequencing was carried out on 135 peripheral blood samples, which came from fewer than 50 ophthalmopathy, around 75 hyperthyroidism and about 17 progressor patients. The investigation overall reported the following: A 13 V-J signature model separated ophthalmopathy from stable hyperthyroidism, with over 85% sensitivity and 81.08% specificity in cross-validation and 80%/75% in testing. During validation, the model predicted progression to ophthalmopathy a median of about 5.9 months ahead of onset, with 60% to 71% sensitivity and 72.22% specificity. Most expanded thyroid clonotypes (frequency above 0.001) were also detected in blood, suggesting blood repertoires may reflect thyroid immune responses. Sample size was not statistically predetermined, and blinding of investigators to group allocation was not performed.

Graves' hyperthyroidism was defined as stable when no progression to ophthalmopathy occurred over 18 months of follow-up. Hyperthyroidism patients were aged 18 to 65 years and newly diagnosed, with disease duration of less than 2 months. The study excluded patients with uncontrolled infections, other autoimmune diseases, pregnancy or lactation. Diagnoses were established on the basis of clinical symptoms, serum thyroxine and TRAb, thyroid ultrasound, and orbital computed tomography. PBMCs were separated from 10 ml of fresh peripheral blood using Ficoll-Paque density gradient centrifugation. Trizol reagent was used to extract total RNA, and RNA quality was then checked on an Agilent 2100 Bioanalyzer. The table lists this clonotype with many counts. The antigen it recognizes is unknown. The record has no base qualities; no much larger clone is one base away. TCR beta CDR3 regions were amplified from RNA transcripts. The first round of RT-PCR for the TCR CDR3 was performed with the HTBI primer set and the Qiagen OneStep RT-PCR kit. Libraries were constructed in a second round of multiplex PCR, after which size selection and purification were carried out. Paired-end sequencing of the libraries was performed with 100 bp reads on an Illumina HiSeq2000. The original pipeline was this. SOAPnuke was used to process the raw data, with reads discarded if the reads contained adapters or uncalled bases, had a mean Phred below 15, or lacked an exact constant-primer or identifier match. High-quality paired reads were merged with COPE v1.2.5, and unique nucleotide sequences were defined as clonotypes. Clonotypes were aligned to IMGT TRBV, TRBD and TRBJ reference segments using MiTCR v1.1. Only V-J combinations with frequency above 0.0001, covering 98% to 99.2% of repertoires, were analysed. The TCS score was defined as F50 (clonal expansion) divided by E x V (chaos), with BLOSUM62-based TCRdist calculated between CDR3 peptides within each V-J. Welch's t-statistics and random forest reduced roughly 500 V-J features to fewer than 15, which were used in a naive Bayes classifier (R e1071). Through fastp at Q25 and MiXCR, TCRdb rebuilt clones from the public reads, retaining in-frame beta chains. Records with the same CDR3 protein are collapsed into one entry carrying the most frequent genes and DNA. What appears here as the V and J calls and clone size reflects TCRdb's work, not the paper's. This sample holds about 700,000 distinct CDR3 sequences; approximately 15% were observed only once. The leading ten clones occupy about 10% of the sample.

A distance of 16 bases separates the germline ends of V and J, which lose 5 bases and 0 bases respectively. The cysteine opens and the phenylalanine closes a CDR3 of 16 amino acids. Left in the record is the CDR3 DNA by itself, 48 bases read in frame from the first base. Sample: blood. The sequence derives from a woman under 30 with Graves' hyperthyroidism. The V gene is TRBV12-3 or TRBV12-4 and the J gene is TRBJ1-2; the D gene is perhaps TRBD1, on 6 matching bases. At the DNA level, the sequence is TGTGCCAGCAGTCGATCGGGGGGCCAACCTAACTATGGCTACACCTTC. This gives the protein CASSRSGGQPNYGYTF.